These 9 T cell receptor beta chains share one sample of origin, sequenced in a study of identical twins (dated by TCRdb to about 2016). Library method: 5' RACE. TCRdb lists the instrument as Illumina HiSeq 2000. TCRdb reprocessed the public reads (quality trimming at Q25 with fastp, clone calling with MiXCR) and kept in-frame beta chains. Every CDR3 protein is listed once, alongside the most common genes and DNA of its rows. The sample has about 390,000 distinct CDR3 sequences on record, roughly 9% of them singletons. The top ten clones comprise roughly 8.7% of the sample. Sequencing input: naive T cells sorted from blood. Taken with the paper, the label for cell subset or site translates to: cells isolated with a human naive T-cell isolation kit. The source of these receptors is a woman aged 45 to 65 in good health.

This clonotype was detected a few times. The CDR3 here is CASSQVLAGDYNEQFF. The CDR3 nucleotides are TGCGCCAGCAGCCAAGTACTAGCGGGGGACTACAATGAGCAGTTCTTC. V gene TRBV4-1 combines with J gene TRBJ2-1, with 11 bases lining up with TRBD2. The V and J ends lost 1 base and 3 bases, in that order; junction bases with no gene match: 2. The CDR3 has 16 amino acids. The germline CDR1 and CDR2 sequences are MGHRA and YSYEKL.

This clonotype was seen ten or more times. This rearrangement joins TRBV12-3 or TRBV12-4 to TRBJ2-3; D uncertain. The V end was cut by 2 bases, the J end by 2 bases, with 5 bases between. The CDR3 is 13 residues long. The CDR3 DNA reads as TGTGCCAGCAGTTTAATGGCCACAGATACGCAGTATTTT. Protein sequence: CASSLMATDTQYF.

The chain carries TRBV11-1 and TRBJ2-2; D not certain. Trimming took 6 bases from V and 6 from J, leaving 8 bases between them. Germline V CDR1 and CDR2: SGHAT, FQDESV (reference sequence). This CDR3 comprises 12 residues. CDR3 region: CASRPTAGELFF. In DNA form, the CDR3 reads TGTGCCAGCAGACCAACCGCCGGGGAGCTGTTTTTT.

V usage is TRBV7-8 and J usage is TRBJ2-7, with 8 bases matching TRBD1. The CDR3 contains 14 residues. Germline CDR1 is SGHVS and CDR2 is FQNEAQ. V lost 5 bases and J lost 0; bases outside the gene matches: 3. CDR3 in amino acids: CASSRDRSSYEQYV. The DNA for the CDR3 is TGTGCCAGCAGCCGGGACAGGAGCTCCTACGAGCAGTACGTC.

This clonotype occurred many times. The chain combines TRBV18 with TRBJ1-1, with D tentatively TRBD1 (6 bases). The CDR3 has 14 residues. Trimming cost V 3 bases and J 5 bases, with 13 bases left between them. Germline CDR1 and CDR2: KGHSH and LQKENI. The CDR3 reads CASSPVGAQTEAFF. The DNA for the CDR3 is TGTGCCAGCTCACCGGTGGGGGCGCAGACTGAAGCTTTCTTT. Full variable domain (outside the CDR3, taken from reference TRBV18 and TRBJ1-1): NAGVMQNPRHLVRRRGQEARLRCSPMKGHSHVYWYRQLPEEGLKFMVYLQKENIIDESGMPKERFSAEFPKEGPSILRIQQVVRGDSAAYFCASSPVGAQTEAFFGQGTRLTVV.

This clonotype was counted at least ten times. The chain joins TRBV14 to TRBJ2-3; 7 nucleotides line up with TRBD1. CDR3 length: 14 amino acids. The V segment lost 5 bases and the J segment 6 bases; nucleotides outside the gene matches: 8. Per germline, CDR1 SGHDN and CDR2 FVKESK. This CDR3 reads CASSRGQPGDTQYF. DNA of the CDR3: TGTGCCAGCAGCAGGGGACAGCCTGGGGATACGCAGTATTTT.

V usage is TRBV4-1 and J usage is TRBJ1-1, with a tentative D call TRBD1 (5 bases). Trimming removed 0 bases at V and 4 bases at J, with 24 bases between. This CDR3 has 19 residues. Germline lookup yields CDR1 MGHRA and CDR2 YSYEKL. The CDR3 reads CASSQDVRVRGVRITEAFF. The CDR3 nucleotides read TGCGCCAGCAGCCAAGATGTGAGGGTGAGGGGAGTTCGGATCACTGAAGCTTTCTTT.

The chain is built from TRBV2 and TRBJ1-1; D remains ambiguous. The germline gives CDR1 SNHLY, CDR2 FYNNEI. The V end was cut by 6 bases, the J end by 3 bases, with 11 bases between. This CDR3 has 13 residues. The CDR3 region has the DNA TGTGCCAGCAGGGGGAACGGGGACACTGAAGCTTTCTTT. Encoded protein: CASRGNGDTEAFF.

In DNA form, the CDR3 reads TGTGCCAGCAGTTTAGCTACAGGACCCAGCTCCTACAATGAGCAGTTCTTC. Translation gives CASSLATGPSSYNEQFF. V and J are TRBV28 and TRBJ2-1, with D possibly matching TRBD1 (5 bases). Germline assignment: CDR1 MDHEN and CDR2 SYDVKM. The V end was cut by 2 bases, the J end by 0 bases, with 14 bases between. This CDR3 has 17 residues.